These T cell receptor beta chains were read from a single sample in a study of CD8 T cells in ankylosing spondylitis. TCRdb reanalysed the 5' RACE reads using MiXCR and keeps one entry per CDR3 protein. The sample holds approximately 140,000 distinct CDR3 sequences, 7% to 10% seen once. Specimen: blood, either unsorted or a sorted T cell fraction (not recorded which). Receptor source: a male donor with ankylosing spondylitis or in good health (not recorded which). The CDR3 runs from the conserved cysteine through the conserved F or W. Each record gives: J gene, D gene, V gene, clone size, CDR3 protein. D genes are given only for firm matches. Clone size, where shown, is once, few, many, or a class for clones that have expanded.

>TRBJ2-7|-|TRBV6-2/TRBV6-3|-
CASTKDGGEQYF
>TRBJ2-5|-|TRBV2|few
CASSDRVRGETQYF
>TRBJ1-2|-|TRBV7-6|many
CASSLGNWNYGYTF
>TRBJ2-7|-|TRBV7-2|many
CASSMGTQQYF
>TRBJ1-5|-|TRBV20-1|many
CSAAQGVRNQPQHF
>TRBJ2-7|-|TRBV5-1|-
CASSLAWGVRDEQYF
>TRBJ2-1|-|TRBV9|many
CASSPLVDEQFF
>TRBJ2-3|TRBD1|TRBV6-2/TRBV6-3|few
CASRHSPQRRTGGLSDTQYF
>TRBJ1-5|TRBD1|TRBV10-3|many
CAISDRGRVAQPQHF
>TRBJ1-2|-|TRBV7-2|few
CASSLKQGGNYGYTF
>TRBJ1-5|-|TRBV2|-
CASSEFQPQHF
>TRBJ2-5|TRBD2|TRBV12-3/TRBV12-4|-
CTSCLALYSSGRVGETQYF
>TRBJ2-5|-|TRBV7-2|-
CASSLGSGTARQETQYF
>TRBJ1-4|-|TRBV7-2|-
CASSRAPTNEKLFF
>TRBJ2-1|-|TRBV6-5|few
CASSYTRKGEQFF
>TRBJ2-7|-|TRBV7-2|few
CASSLHVGGGYEQYF
>TRBJ2-5|-|TRBV29-1|many
CSVAPGLGETQYF
>TRBJ1-6|-|TRBV15|many
CATSRDLSSYNSPLHF
>TRBJ2-7|-|TRBV21-1|few
CASSKALLTSIPYEQYF
>TRBJ2-1|-|TRBV5-1|many
CASSSGTRGAPGFF
>TRBJ2-7|TRBD1|TRBV12-3/TRBV12-4|many
CASTRSWARQGAFYEQYF
>TRBJ2-7|TRBD2|TRBV5-1|few
CASSLAPTSVTYEQYF
>TRBJ2-7|TRBD1|TRBV29-1|many
CSAWRGQGLGEQYF
>TRBJ2-7|TRBD2|TRBV14|-
CASSQQPYSGSSYEQYF
>TRBJ2-7|TRBD1|TRBV28|many
CASSLPGQGSHEQYF
>TRBJ2-3|-|TRBV29-1|many
CSVEDLTETDTQYF
>TRBJ2-7|TRBD1|TRBV5-1|-
CASSSGTGGYEQYF
>TRBJ2-3|-|TRBV7-9|many
CASRPRGLDTDTQYF
>TRBJ1-1|-|TRBV5-1|-
CASSEGGPEAFF
>TRBJ2-7|TRBD1|TRBV20-1|-
CSAPEGDRGRYEQYF
>TRBJ2-1|TRBD2|TRBV20-1|many
CSAASSGRAYYGEQFF
>TRBJ2-1|-|TRBV12-3/TRBV12-4|many
CASSPRTENEQFF
>TRBJ2-5|-|TRBV20-1|many
CSAVQWGYQETQYF
>TRBJ1-1|-|TRBV5-1|few
CASSLTANTEAFF
>TRBJ2-1|-|TRBV20-1|few
CSARVGSGTPRDEQFF
>TRBJ1-1|-|TRBV5-1|-
CASSGGRGMNTEAFF
>TRBJ2-2|-|TRBV19|many
CARPSGHTGELFF
>TRBJ2-1|-|TRBV5-6|many
CASSSIYNEQFF
>TRBJ1-2|-|TRBV7-2|many
CASSLGGVGGYTF
>TRBJ2-7|-|TRBV7-9|many
CASSIRDRLYF
>TRBJ2-1|TRBD2|TRBV5-1|-
CASSGLNGAGGGNEQFF
>TRBJ1-5|-|TRBV30|-
CAWSRDFGNQPQHF
>TRBJ2-1|TRBD2|TRBV24-1|-
CATSDFGTSGSYNEQFF
>TRBJ1-2|-|TRBV7-9|few
CASSLEQTYGYTF
>TRBJ2-1|TRBD2|TRBV20-1|many
CSAIAGVRWGEQFF
>TRBJ2-2|-|TRBV20-1|-
CSASVGWPPNTGELFF
>TRBJ2-3|TRBD2|TRBV20-1|few
CSASAGLEFTQYF
>TRBJ2-3|-|TRBV6-1|many
CASRTYEGTDTQYF
>TRBJ2-7|-|TRBV29-1|-
CSVGFGRDSYEQYF
>TRBJ2-7|-|TRBV29-1|many
CSVAEWSDDEQYF
>TRBJ2-7|TRBD2|TRBV20-1|-
CSAESGRRSYEQYF
>TRBJ2-3|TRBD2|TRBV15|-
CATSIAGGSDTQYF
>TRBJ2-1|-|TRBV5-6|many
CASSGDLSSYNEQFF